This T cell receptor beta chain was profiled in a study of shared clonotypes between healthy human individuals. Overall study results and limits: It was observed that roughly 5.4% of naive CD4 clonotypes were shared across four donors.

Naive CD8 cells, CD45RO-negative and positively selected for CCR7, excluded terminally differentiated effector memory CD45RA+ cells. The donors were adults (healthy and HIV-negative) with no recent acute infections or vaccinations. In the authors' workflow: ImmunoSEQ sequences covered only the junction and lacked quality scores; filtering therefore differed. The protocol was immunoSEQ multiplex PCR, while the TCRdb copy is restricted to in-frame clones and leaves out a portion. V, J and clone size are those of that table, while D and trimming were read from the DNA. The sample carries roughly 850,000 clones, 96% recorded once. For this clone: As yet, its antigen is unknown.

The TCR sequence derives from a man aged 25 to 40 in good health. Sequences were obtained from naive CD8+ T cells sorted from blood.

CDR3 protein: CAWSFGTTRTDTQYF. CDR3 sequence (DNA): TGTGCCTGGAGCTTTGGGACCACCCGCACAGATACGCAGTATTTT. The chain carries TRBV30 and TRBJ2-3; either TRBD1 or TRBD2 may fit D (5 bases each). There are 15 residues in the CDR3. The V and J ends lost 3 bases and 1 base respectively, with 14 bases between them. Germline lookup yields CDR1 GTSNPN and CDR2 SVGIG (reference sequence). Looking up the rest from reference TRBV30 and TRBJ2-3 gives the full variable domain: SQTIHQWPATLVQPVGSPLSLECTVEGTSNPNLYWYRQAAGRGLQLLFYSVGIGQISSEVPQNLSASRPQDRQFILSSKKLLLSDSGFYLCAWSFGTTRTDTQYFGPGTRLTVL.